This passage covers 8 T cell receptor beta chains from one sample sequenced in a study of control samples from healthy donors and cancer patients. Generated by immunoSEQ multiplex PCR, the TCRdb table keeps only in-frame clones and is missing some. The sample records approximately 120,000 clones, more than 75% being singletons. Sequencing used blood. All receptors come from a young man in good health.

V and J are TRBV30 and TRBJ1-1; D possibly corresponds to TRBD1 (5 bases). The CDR3 contains 12 residues. Germline assignment: CDR1 GTSNPN and CDR2 SVGIG (reference sequence). Trimming removed 1 base at V and 10 bases at J, with 13 bases between. The CDR3 here is CAWSGRTFVAFF. The CDR3 bases are TGTGCCTGGAGTGGACGGACATTTGTAGCTTTCTTT.

The V gene is TRBV7-9, the J gene TRBJ2-3; TRBD2 agrees at 7 bases. With 11 bases clipped from V and 1 base from J, the junction kept 6 bases outside the gene matches. Germline V gene data show CDR1 as SEHNR and CDR2 as FQNEAQ (reference sequence). CDR3 length: 13 residues. The CDR3 coding sequence is TGTGCCGGTGGCGCGGGGGGCACAGATACGCAGTATTTT. Residues: CAGGAGGTDTQYF.

The rearrangement joins TRBV7-9 to TRBJ1-1; 9 positions match TRBD1. CDR1 SEHNR and CDR2 FQNEAQ come from the germline V gene (reference sequence). Germline trimming cut 3 bases from V and 0 bases from J; bases unmatched to any gene: 5. CDR3 length: 16 residues. CDR3 sequence (DNA): TGTGCCAGCAGCTTTCGACAGGGGGGGATGAACACTGAAGCTTTCTTT. As protein: CASSFRQGGMNTEAFF.

The rearrangement joins TRBV11-2 to TRBJ1-2, with TRBD1 matching 7 bases. Germline CDR1 and CDR2: SGHAT and FQNNGV. This CDR3 spans 17 amino acids. Trimming cost V 2 bases and J 0 bases; bases outside gene matches: 9. The CDR3 loop reads CASSLLTGAGANYGYTF. The CDR3 nucleotides read TGTGCCAGCAGCTTACTCACAGGGGCTGGAGCTAACTATGGCTACACCTTC.

This clone has just a few counts. The rearrangement uses TRBV6-6 and TRBJ1-5; tentatively, D is TRBD1 (6 bases). There are 15 residues in the CDR3. Germline-derived CDR1 and CDR2 are MNHNY and SVGAGI (reference sequence). V gave up 7 bases and J gave up 9 bases, with 22 bases separating them. The CDR3 coding sequence is TGTGCCAGCACTCCCGCGGGGGCGGAACAAGGGCCCCAGCATTTT. Translating gives CASTPAGAEQGPQHF.

The count of this clone is one. The chain uses TRBV5-4 and TRBJ1-1, with D possibly TRBD1 on 6 matching bases. V was cut by 6 bases and J by 5 bases, with 8 bases left in between. This CDR3 region has 11 residues. The germline V gene has CDR1 SGHNT and CDR2 YYREEE (reference sequence). The CDR3: CASIDRTEAFF. In nucleotides, the CDR3 is TGTGCCAGCATAGACAGGACTGAAGCTTTCTTT. Variable domain in full (rest from reference TRBV5-4 and TRBJ1-1): ETGVTQSPTHLIKTRGQQVTLRCSSQSGHNTVSWYQQALGQGPQFIFQYYREEENGRGNFPPRFSGLQFPNYSSELNVNALELDDSALYLCASIDRTEAFFGQGTRLTVV.

This clone occurred many times. The rearrangement joins TRBV5-1 to TRBJ1-3; D is perhaps TRBD1 (6 bases). This CDR3 has 15 amino acids. The V gene's germline CDR1 is SGHRS and CDR2 YFSETQ. The V end lost 1 base, the J end lost 2 bases, and 10 bases lay between the germline ends. CDR3 sequence: CASSLTGNTGNTIYF. The CDR3, as DNA: TGCGCCAGCAGCTTGACAGGGAACACTGGAAACACCATATATTTT.

The chain is built from TRBV18 and TRBJ1-1, with 7 bases fitting TRBD1. The V gene end was trimmed by 3 bases and the J gene end by 12 bases; junction bases not matched to a gene: 7. The CDR3 is made up of 12 amino acids. The V gene's germline CDR1 is KGHSH and CDR2 LQKENI. CDR3 residues: CASSPQQGSPFF. In nucleotides, the CDR3 is TGTGCCAGCTCACCTCAACAGGGGAGTCCTTTCTTT. Looking up the rest from reference TRBV18 and TRBJ1-1 gives the full variable domain: NAGVMQNPRHLVRRRGQEARLRCSPMKGHSHVYWYRQLPEEGLKFMVYLQKENIIDESGMPKERFSAEFPKEGPSILRIQQVVRGDSAAYFCASSPQQGSPFFGQGTRLTVV.